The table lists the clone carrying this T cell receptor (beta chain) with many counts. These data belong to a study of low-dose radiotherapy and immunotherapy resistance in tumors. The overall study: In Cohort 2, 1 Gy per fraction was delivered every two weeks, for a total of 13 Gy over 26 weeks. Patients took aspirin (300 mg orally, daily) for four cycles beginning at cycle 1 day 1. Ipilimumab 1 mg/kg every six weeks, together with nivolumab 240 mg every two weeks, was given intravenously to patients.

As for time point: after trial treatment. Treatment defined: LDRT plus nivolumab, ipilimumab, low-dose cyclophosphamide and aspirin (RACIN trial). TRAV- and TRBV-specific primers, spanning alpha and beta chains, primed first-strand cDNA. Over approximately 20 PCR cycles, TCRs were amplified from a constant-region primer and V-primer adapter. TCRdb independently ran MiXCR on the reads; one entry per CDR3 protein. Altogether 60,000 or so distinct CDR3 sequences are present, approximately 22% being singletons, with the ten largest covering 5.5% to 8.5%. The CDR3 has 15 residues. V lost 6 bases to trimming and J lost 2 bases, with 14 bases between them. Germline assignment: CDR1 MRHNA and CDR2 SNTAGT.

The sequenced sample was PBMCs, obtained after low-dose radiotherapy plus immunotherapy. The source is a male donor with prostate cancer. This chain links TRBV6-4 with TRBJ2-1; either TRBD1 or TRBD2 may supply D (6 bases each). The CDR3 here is CASSSDGGPYNEQFF. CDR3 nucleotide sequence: TGTGCCAGCAGCTCTGACGGGGGCCCCTACAATGAGCAGTTCTTC.